This T cell receptor (beta chain) derives from a study of T cell responses to AZD1222 COVID-19 vaccine. Whole-study findings and limits: Spike-specific TCR breadth and depth went up after people got two AZD1222 doses. Donors skewed white British and female; clonal diversity was possibly underestimated. Regions 160-218 and 743-854 held dominance among vaccine-associated CD4 TCRs, which spanned spike. Repertoires in all cases were sampled only once the peak T cell response had passed.

Sequencing used immunoSEQ multiplex PCR; TCRdb keeps in-frame clones, though not all of them. Here the sample spans tens of thousands of clones, approximately 88% being singletons. Note on this clone: What it binds is not known.

Germline V gene lookup returns CDR1 MGHDK and CDR2 SYGVNS. This CDR3 contains 15 residues. Trimming took off 6 bases at V and 7 bases at J, with 21 bases between the two ends. This TCR came from an adult who received the AZD1222 COVID-19 vaccine. The sequencing here drew on peripheral blood, taken 28 days after the second AZD1222 dose. V is TRBV25-1 and J is TRBJ1-2; maybe TRBD1 (5 bases). CDR3 nucleotides: TGTGCCAGCAGCCCGGGTAGACCGGGACGTTTTGGCTACACCTTC. It encodes CASSPGRPGRFGYTF.